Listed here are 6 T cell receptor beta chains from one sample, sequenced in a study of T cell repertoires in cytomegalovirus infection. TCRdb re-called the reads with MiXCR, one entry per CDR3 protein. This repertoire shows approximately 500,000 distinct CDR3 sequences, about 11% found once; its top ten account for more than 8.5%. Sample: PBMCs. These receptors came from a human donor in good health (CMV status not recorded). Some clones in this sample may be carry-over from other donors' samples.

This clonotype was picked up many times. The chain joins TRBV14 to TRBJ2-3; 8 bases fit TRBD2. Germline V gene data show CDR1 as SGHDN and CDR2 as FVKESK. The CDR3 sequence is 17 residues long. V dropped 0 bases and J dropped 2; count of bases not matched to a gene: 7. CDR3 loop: CASSQDLAGFSTDTQYF. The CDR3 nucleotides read TGTGCCAGCAGCCAAGATCTAGCGGGCTTCTCCACAGATACGCAGTATTTT. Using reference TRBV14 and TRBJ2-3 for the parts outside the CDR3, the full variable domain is EAGVTQFPSHSVIEKGQTVTLRCDPISGHDNLYWYRRVMGKEIKFLLHFVKESKQDESGMPNNRFLAERTGGTYSTLKVQPAELEDSGVYFCASSQDLAGFSTDTQYFGPGTRLTVL.

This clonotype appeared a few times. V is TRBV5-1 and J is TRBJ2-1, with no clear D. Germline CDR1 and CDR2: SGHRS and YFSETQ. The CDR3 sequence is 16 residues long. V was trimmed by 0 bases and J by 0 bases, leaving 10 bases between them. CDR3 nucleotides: TGCGCCAGCAGCTTGGAGGCCTCGAGCTCCTACAATGAGCAGTTCTTC. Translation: CASSLEASSSYNEQFF.

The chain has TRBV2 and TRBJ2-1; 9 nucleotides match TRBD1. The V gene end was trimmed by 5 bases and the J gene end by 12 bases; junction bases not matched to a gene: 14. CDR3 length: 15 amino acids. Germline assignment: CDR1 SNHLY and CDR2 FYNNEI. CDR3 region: CASSLARTGAGVQFF. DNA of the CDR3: TGTGCCAGCAGTCTAGCCCGGACAGGGGCTGGCGTGCAGTTCTTC.

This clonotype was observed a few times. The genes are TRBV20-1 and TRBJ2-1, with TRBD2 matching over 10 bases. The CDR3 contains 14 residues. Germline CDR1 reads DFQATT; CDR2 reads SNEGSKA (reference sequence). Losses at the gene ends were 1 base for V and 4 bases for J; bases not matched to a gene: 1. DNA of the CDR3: TGCAGTGCTAGAGCTAGCGGGGGATACAATGAGCAGTTCTTC. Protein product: CSARASGGYNEQFF.

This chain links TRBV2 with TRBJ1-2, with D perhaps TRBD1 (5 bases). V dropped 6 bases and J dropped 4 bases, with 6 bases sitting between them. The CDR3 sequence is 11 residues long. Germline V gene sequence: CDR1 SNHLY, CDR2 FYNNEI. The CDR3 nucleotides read TGTGCCAGCAGGGGACCCTATGGCTACACCTTC. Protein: CASRGPYGYTF.

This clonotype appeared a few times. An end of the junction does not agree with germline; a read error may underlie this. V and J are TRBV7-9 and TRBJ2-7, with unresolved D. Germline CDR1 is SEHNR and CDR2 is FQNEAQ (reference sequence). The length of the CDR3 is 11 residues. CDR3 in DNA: TGCGCCAGCAGCACAAAGAGCGAGCAGTACTTC. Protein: CASSTKSEQYF.